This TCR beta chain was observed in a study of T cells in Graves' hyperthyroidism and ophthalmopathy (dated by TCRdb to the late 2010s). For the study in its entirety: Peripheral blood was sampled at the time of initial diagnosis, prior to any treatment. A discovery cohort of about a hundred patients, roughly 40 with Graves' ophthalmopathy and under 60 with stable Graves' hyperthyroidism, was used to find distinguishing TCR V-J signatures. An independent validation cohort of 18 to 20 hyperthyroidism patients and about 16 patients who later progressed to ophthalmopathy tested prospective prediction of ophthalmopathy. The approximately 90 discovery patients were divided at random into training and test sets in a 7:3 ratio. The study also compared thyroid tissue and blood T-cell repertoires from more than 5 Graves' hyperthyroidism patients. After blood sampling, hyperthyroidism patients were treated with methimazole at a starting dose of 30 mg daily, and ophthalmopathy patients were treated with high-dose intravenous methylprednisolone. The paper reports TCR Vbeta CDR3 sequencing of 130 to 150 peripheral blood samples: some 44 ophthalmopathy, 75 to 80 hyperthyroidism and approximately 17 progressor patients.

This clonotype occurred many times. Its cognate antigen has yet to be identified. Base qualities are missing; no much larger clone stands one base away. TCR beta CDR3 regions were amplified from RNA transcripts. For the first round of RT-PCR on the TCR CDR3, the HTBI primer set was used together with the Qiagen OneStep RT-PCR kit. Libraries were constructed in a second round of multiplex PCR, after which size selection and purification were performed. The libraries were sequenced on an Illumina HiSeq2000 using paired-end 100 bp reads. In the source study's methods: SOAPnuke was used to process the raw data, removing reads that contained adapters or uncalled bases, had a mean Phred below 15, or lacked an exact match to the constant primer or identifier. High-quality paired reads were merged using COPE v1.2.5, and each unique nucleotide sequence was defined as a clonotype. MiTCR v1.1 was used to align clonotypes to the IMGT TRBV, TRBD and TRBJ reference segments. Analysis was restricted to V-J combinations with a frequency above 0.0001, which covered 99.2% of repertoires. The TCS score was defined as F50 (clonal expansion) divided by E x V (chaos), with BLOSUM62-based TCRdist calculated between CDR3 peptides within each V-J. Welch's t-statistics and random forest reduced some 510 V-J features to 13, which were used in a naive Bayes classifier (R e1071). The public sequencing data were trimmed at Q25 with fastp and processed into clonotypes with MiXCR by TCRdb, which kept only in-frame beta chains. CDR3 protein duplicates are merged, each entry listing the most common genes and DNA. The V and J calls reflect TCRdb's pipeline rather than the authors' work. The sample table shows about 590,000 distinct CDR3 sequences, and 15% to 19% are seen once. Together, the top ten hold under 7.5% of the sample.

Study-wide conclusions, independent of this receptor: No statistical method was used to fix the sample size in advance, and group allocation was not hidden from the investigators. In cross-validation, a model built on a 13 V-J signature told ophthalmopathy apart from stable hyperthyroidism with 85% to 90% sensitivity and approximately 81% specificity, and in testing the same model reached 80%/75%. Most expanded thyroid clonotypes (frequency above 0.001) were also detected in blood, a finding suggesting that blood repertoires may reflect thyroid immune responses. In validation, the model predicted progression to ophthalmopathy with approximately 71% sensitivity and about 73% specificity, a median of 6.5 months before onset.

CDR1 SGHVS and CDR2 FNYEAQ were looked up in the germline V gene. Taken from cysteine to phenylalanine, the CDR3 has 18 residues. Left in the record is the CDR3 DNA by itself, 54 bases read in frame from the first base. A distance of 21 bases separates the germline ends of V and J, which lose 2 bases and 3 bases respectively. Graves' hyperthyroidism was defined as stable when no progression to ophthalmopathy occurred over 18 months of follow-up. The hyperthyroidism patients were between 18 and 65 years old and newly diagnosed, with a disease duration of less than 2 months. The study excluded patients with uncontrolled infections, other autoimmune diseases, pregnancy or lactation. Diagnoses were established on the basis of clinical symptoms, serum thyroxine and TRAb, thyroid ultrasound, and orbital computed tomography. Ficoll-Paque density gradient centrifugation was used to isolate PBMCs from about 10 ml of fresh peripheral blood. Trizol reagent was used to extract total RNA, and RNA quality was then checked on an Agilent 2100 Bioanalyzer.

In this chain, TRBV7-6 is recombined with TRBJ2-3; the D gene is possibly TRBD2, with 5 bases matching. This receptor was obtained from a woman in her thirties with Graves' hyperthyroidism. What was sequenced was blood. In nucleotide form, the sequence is TGTGCCAGCAGCTTATACAGACTAAGAGAGGGTTGGACAGATACGCAGTATTTT. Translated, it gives CASSLYRLREGWTDTQYF.